The entry below describes one T cell receptor beta chain. These data belong to a study of blood T cell repertoires in COVID-19. The germline gives CDR1 LNHDA, CDR2 SQIVND (reference sequence). Deletions cut 3 bases from V and 5 bases from J, with 13 bases between. This CDR3 has 14 residues. Data came from immunoSEQ multiplex PCR; TCRdb stores just in-frame clones and leaves some out. The profile shows about 670,000 clones, more than 80% of them singletons. Material for sequencing was peripheral blood. The J gene is TRBJ2-5, the V gene TRBV19; possible D gene TRBD2, 6 bases. This receptor was obtained from a young woman with acute or convalescent COVID-19. The CDR3 protein is CASSMGLEMETQYF. The CDR3, as DNA: TGTGCCAGTAGTATGGGACTTGAAATGGAGACCCAGTACTTC. The whole variable domain, remainder taken from reference TRBV19 and TRBJ2-5, is DGGITQSPKYLFRKEGQNVTLSCEQNLNHDAMYWYRQDPGQGLRLIYYSQIVNDFQKGDIAEGYSVSREKKESFPLTVTSAQKNPTAFYLCASSMGLEMETQYFGPGTRLLVL.